This T cell receptor (beta chain) appears in the sequencing data of a study of T cells after yellow fever vaccination (dated 2019 in TCRdb). About the investigation overall: The SMART-Seq v4 Ultra Low Input RNA kit was used to prepare libraries from fractions with low cell numbers. Bulk PBMC replicates and cell subsets were isolated from blood drawn at multiple timepoints before and after both primary and secondary immunization. To track T-cell clones before and after primary and booster YFV17D yellow fever vaccination, bulk TCR alpha and beta repertoires were sequenced longitudinally. Two healthy male donors made up the cohort, one aged 18 to 30 years and the other aged 30 to 39 years. The full study reports these points: A small share of clonotypes occurred in both CD4 and CD8 compartments, likely arising from convergent recombination. FACS-sorted repertoires could contain abundant contaminating clonotypes from the bulk population, so computational filtering was required. Because the study included only a couple of donors, the extent to which the findings can be generalized is limited. The secondary T-cell response was weaker than the primary response but faster, peaking on day 5 instead of day 15. After the booster, most of the clones that had expanded following primary vaccination were detected again (almost 98% of CD4 and 88% of CD8), which suggests that memory was broadly maintained.

The meaning of the sample's treatment or condition label: live attenuated yellow fever vaccine strain. A standard Ficoll-Paque protocol was used to isolate PBMCs from peripheral blood. Epitope-specific CD8 T cells were sorted with a dextramer loaded with the yellow fever NS4B epitope peptide, together with anti-CD3 and anti-CD8 staining. TriZol was used to extract RNA from bulk PBMCs, from CD4 and CD8 fractions, and from dextramer-positive and dextramer-negative fractions. Concerning this clonotype itself: With a much larger clone just one base away, this may be a read error.

V loses 0 bases of germline sequence and J loses 4 bases, and the interval between the two ends is 11 bases. Taken from the germline V gene, the CDR1 and CDR2 loops are LGHNA and YSLEER. The CDR3 has 15 amino acids, counting the end cysteine and phenylalanine. Only the CDR3 DNA stays, 45 bases, in frame from base 1. TCR cDNA was synthesized by 5'RACE template switching, through which a universal primer site and unique molecular identifiers were introduced. Priming for cDNA synthesis came from both the TCR alpha and TCR beta constant segments. Two PCR steps were used to amplify libraries, with sample barcodes and sequencing adapters being added in the second step. Libraries were sequenced on Illumina HiSeq 2500 (2x100 bp) or NovaSeq (2x150 bp). The authors processed their data as follows. Demultiplexing of reads and collapsing into UMI consensus sequences were performed with MIGEC, and V(D)J alignment was carried out with MiXCR. Vaccine-responding clonotypes were defined with edgeR using replicate PBMC samples, requiring FDR below 0.01 and a log2 fold change above 5 up to day 15. Each bulk clonotype received a CD4 or CD8 identity based on whether the sequenced CD4 or CD8 repertoire contained that clonotype at higher abundance. A clonotype counted as NS4B-specific if enriched at least 10-fold in dextramer-positive versus dextramer-negative fractions, with CD4-biased clonotypes left out. The public reads were reprocessed in TCRdb via fastp at Q25 and MiXCR, keeping in-frame beta chains. Here each entry gathers all rows of one CDR3 protein and keeps the most common genes and DNA. Clone size and V and J calls follow TCRdb, not the original study. The sample records nearly 45,000 distinct CDR3 sequences, 6.8% of which are singletons. About 15% of the sample belongs to the ten largest clones.

The V and J segments used are TRBV4-3 and TRBJ2-3, with a tentative D gene TRBD2 over 6 matching bases. Sample: CD8+ T cells not binding an NS4B(214-222) dextramer, sorted from PBMCs, taken 45 days after the yellow fever booster vaccination. In light of the paper, this sample's cell subset or site label describes: NS4B epitope dextramer-negative CD8 T cells. The sequence came from a man aged 25 to 45 who received the YFV17D yellow fever vaccine. The bases read TGCGCCAGCAGCCAAGATCCGGCTAGCGCAGATACGCAGTATTTT. Its amino acids are CASSQDPASADTQYF.